The clone carrying this T cell receptor (beta chain) was detected a few times. Its antigen is undetermined. MiXCR was run by TCRdb on the RT-PCR reads, yielding one entry per CDR3 protein. The sample shows under 550,000 distinct CDR3 sequences, less than 8% of them seen only once. The CDR3 loop spans 16 amino acids. Trimming cost V 0 bases and J 5 bases, with 14 bases left between them. The germline CDR1 and CDR2 sequences are SGHTA and FQGNSA. This sample was included in a study of response to subunit inactivated influenza vaccine. Overall study findings and caveats: T cells newly recruited by each seasonal influenza vaccination are few, the authors suggested.

This sample comprised PBMCs from blood, obtained less than 30 months after vaccination. This clonotype originated in a man between 50 and 69 years old who received an inactivated influenza vaccine. This chain uses TRBV7-2 with TRBJ1-5; D may be TRBD1 (6 bases). The CDR3 loop reads CASSLAVSRGHQPQHF. The CDR3 DNA is TGTGCCAGCAGCTTAGCGGTCTCCCGGGGGCATCAGCCCCAGCATTTT.